These 29 T cell receptor beta chains were all obtained from the same sample, sequenced in a study of blood T cell repertoires in COVID-19. Generated by immunoSEQ multiplex PCR, the TCRdb table keeps only in-frame clones and is missing some. The sample includes about 270,000 clones, around 90% of them seen just once. Sequencing was done on a sample of PBMCs or T cells enriched from blood (not recorded which). The receptor source for this set is a woman aged 25 to 39 with acute COVID-19.

The rearrangement joins TRBV12-3 or TRBV12-4 to TRBJ1-1; no firm D call. V lost 7 bases, J lost 4 bases, and 7 bases lay in between. There are 11 residues in the CDR3. The CDR3 loop reads CASTSSTEAFF. For the CDR3, the DNA is TGTGCCAGCACAAGTAGCACTGAAGCTTTCTTT.

The gene calls are TRBV5-1 and TRBJ2-3; D not certain. Germline values: CDR1 SGHRS, CDR2 YFSETQ. V was trimmed by 2 bases and J by 9 bases, leaving 13 bases between them. This CDR3 is built from 13 residues. As DNA, the CDR3 is TGCGCCAGCAGCTTCGACCTCTTGGAGACGCAGTATTTT. This encodes CASSFDLLETQYF.

The chain recombines TRBV7-2 with TRBJ2-7, with 9 bases that match TRBD1. J gave up 6 bases and V 5 bases, and 11 bases lay outside the gene matches. The CDR3 consists of 15 residues. The V gene's germline CDR1 is SGHTA and CDR2 FQGNSA. The CDR3: CASSEQGQGFSEQYF. The CDR3 DNA reads as TGTGCCAGCAGCGAACAGGGACAGGGTTTCTCCGAGCAGTACTTC.

This clone was seen just once. The V and J genes are TRBV19 and TRBJ2-3; 8 nucleotides agree with TRBD2. CDR3 size: 18 residues. The germline V gene has CDR1 LNHDA and CDR2 SQIVND (reference sequence). After removal of 5 bases from V and 1 base from J, the junction contained 14 bases not matched to a gene. As DNA, the CDR3 is TGTGCCAGTAGTCCCACTAGCGGCTCCTTTAGCGGCACAGATACGCAGTATTTT. Its protein product is CASSPTSGSFSGTDTQYF.

The genes are TRBV7-9 and TRBJ2-7; 13 nucleotides line up with TRBD2. J was trimmed by 0 bases and V by 4 bases; bases with no gene match: 6. CDR1 is SEHNR and CDR2 is FQNEAQ in the germline V gene (reference sequence). The CDR3 loop spans 17 amino acids. CDR3 residues: CASSSRLAGGSSYEQYF. In nucleotides, the CDR3 is TGTGCCAGCAGCTCGAGACTAGCGGGAGGCAGCTCCTACGAGCAGTACTTC.

The rearrangement joins TRBV6-5 to TRBJ2-7, with 10 bases aligning to TRBD1. Germline V gene data show CDR1 as MNHEY and CDR2 as SVGAGI. With 6 bases clipped from V and 7 bases from J, the junction kept 12 bases outside the gene matches. This CDR3 has 15 residues. The CDR3 region is CASRKTWDRGWEQYF. As DNA, the CDR3 is TGTGCCAGCAGAAAAACCTGGGACAGGGGTTGGGAGCAGTACTTC.

This sequence joins TRBV10-3 and TRBJ2-5, with TRBD2 identical over 7 bases. V dropped 6 bases and J dropped 2; count of bases not matched to a gene: 6. Germline V gene data show CDR1 as ENHRY and CDR2 as SYGVKD. This CDR3 contains 14 residues. The CDR3 reads CAIRGGTEQETQYF. The CDR3 DNA is TGTGCCATCAGGGGGGGGACCGAGCAAGAGACCCAGTACTTC.

The chain uses TRBV28 and TRBJ2-2; TRBD1 matches at 10 bases. CDR1 and CDR2 (germline): MDHEN, SYDVKM. CDR3 size: 16 residues. The trim removed 2 bases at V and 4 bases at J, leaving 4 bases unmatched. The CDR3 sequence: CASSLAWDRGTGELFF. In DNA, the CDR3 is TGTGCCAGCAGTTTAGCGTGGGACAGGGGCACCGGGGAGCTGTTTTTT.

The V call is TRBV9, the J call TRBJ2-3, with TRBD2 matching 10 bases. The CDR3 covers 15 residues. Germline CDR1 and CDR2: SGDLS and YYNGEE. With V trimmed by 5 bases and J by 0 bases, 3 bases remained unmatched. In nucleotides, the CDR3 is TGTGCCAGCAGACCGACTAGCGGGAGCACAGATACGCAGTATTTT. Translating it yields CASRPTSGSTDTQYF.

The chain combines TRBV3-1 (or the pseudogene TRBV3-2) with TRBJ2-1, with 9 bases fitting TRBD2. Germline V gives CDR1 LGHDT, CDR2 YNNKEL (reference sequence). The trim removed 1 base at V and 3 bases at J, leaving 4 bases unmatched. The length of the CDR3 is 16 residues. This CDR3 is CASSQGRLADYNEQFF. CDR3 coding DNA: TGTGCCAGCAGCCAAGGCAGACTAGCGGACTACAATGAGCAGTTCTTC.

V and J are TRBV28 and TRBJ2-2; D is perhaps TRBD2 (6 bases). This CDR3 spans 15 amino acids. The V end was cut by 5 bases, the J end by 5 bases, with 15 bases between. Germline assignment: CDR1 MDHEN and CDR2 SYDVKM. Written as DNA, the CDR3 is TGTGCCAGCAGTGTCTATTTAGCGGAGACCGGGGAGCTGTTTTTT. Encoded protein: CASSVYLAETGELFF.

The chain joins TRBV15 to TRBJ2-5; 12 nucleotides align to TRBD2. This CDR3 is built from 17 residues. Germline CDR1 is LNHNV and CDR2 is YYDKDF (reference sequence). Unmatched junction bases numbered 7, after V lost 0 bases and J lost 5 bases. This chain's CDR3 is CATSRDLASGRGETQYF. The CDR3 nucleotides are TGTGCCACCAGCAGAGATTTGGCTAGCGGGAGGGGGGAGACCCAGTACTTC.

V gene TRBV15 combines with J gene TRBJ2-7; TRBD1 might be the D (6 bases). The germline V gene has CDR1 LNHNV and CDR2 YYDKDF (reference sequence). This CDR3 contains 13 residues. Trimming shortened V by 3 bases and J by 6 bases, and 12 bases separated the two germline ends. The CDR3 DNA reads TGTGCCACCAGCAGTCTCTCAGGGGTCGAGCAGTACTTC. Amino acid sequence: CATSSLSGVEQYF.

J is TRBJ1-4 and V is TRBV27; D is perhaps TRBD1 (5 bases). Germline V lookup: CDR1 MNHEY, CDR2 SMNVEV (reference sequence). V lost 6 bases and J lost 5, with 16 bases in between. This CDR3 has 15 amino acids. The CDR3 DNA follows: TGTGCCAGCAGGCCCTATATGGGGCAAAATGAAAAACTGTTTTTT. Translating it yields CASRPYMGQNEKLFF.

This rearrangement joins TRBV3-1 (or the pseudogene TRBV3-2) to TRBJ2-5, with D possibly being TRBD1 (6 bases). The CDR3 is made up of 15 amino acids. Germline V gives CDR1 LGHDT, CDR2 YNNKEL (reference sequence). Trimming removed 4 bases from V and 4 bases from J, with 16 bases in between. The CDR3 sequence: CASSRPQDSGETQYF. The CDR3 nucleotides are TGTGCCAGCAGCCGCCCCCAGGACAGCGGAGAGACCCAGTACTTC.

This clone has a single count. The rearrangement joins TRBV9 to TRBJ2-2; maybe TRBD1 (5 bases). CDR1 SGDLS and CDR2 YYNGEE come from the germline V gene. The V and J ends lost 7 bases and 4 bases respectively, with 17 bases between them. The CDR3 has 15 residues. This CDR3 reads CASDPRGQPTGELFF. CDR3 nucleotide sequence: TGTGCCAGCGACCCTCGTGGACAACCCACCGGGGAGCTGTTTTTT. The variable domain in full, with the rest retrieved from reference TRBV9 and TRBJ2-2, is DSGVTQTPKHLITATGQRVTLRCSPRSGDLSVYWYQQSLDQGLQFLIQYYNGEERAKGNILERFSAQQFPDLHSELNLSSLELGDSALYFCASDPRGQPTGELFFGEGSRLTVL.

The chain links TRBV11-2 to TRBJ1-2; TRBD1 matches at 12 bases. J was trimmed by 6 bases and V by 5 bases; bases with no gene match: 10. The CDR3 is 16 amino acids. Germline V CDR1 and CDR2: SGHAT, FQNNGV. The CDR3 region is CASSPGQGAEGDGYTF. Written as DNA, the CDR3 is TGTGCCAGCAGCCCGGGACAGGGGGCGGAAGGGGATGGCTACACCTTC.

Worth noting for this clone: Other DNA sequences from this sample encode an identical CDR3 as well. V usage is TRBV5-1 and J usage is TRBJ2-3; 10 bases map to TRBD2. Germline CDR1 and CDR2: SGHRS and YFSETQ. The CDR3 length is 16 residues. J gave up 2 bases and V 0 bases, and 3 bases lay outside the gene matches. The CDR3 protein is CASSLGTSGSTDTQYF. CDR3 nucleotide sequence: TGCGCCAGCAGCTTGGGGACTAGCGGATCCACAGATACGCAGTATTTT.

This clone showed up just once. The chain links TRBV7-6 to TRBJ2-7; tentative D call: TRBD2 (6 bases). Deletions cut 4 bases from V and 3 bases from J, with 10 bases between. Germline loops: CDR1 SGHVS, CDR2 FNYEAQ. This CDR3 spans 13 amino acids. DNA of the CDR3: TGTGCCAGCAGCTCCGGGGGACTCTACGAGCAGTACTTC. It specifies CASSSGGLYEQYF.

The V and J genes are TRBV11-1 and TRBJ2-5; the D is unclear. The CDR3 spans 14 residues. V was trimmed by 1 base and J by 5 bases, leaving 11 bases between them. Germline V gives CDR1 SGHAT, CDR2 FQDESV (reference sequence). CDR3 bases: TGTGCCAGCAGCTTAGGCGATTTCGCGGAGACCCAGTACTTC. Protein product: CASSLGDFAETQYF.

Comments on this clone: This CDR3 is also generated by other DNA sequences in the sample. This sequence joins TRBV12-3 or TRBV12-4 and TRBJ2-1, with D unresolved. V was shortened by 3 bases and J by 7 bases, with 7 bases between the two germline ends. The CDR3 covers 12 residues. This CDR3 reads CASSFGSNEQFF. In nucleotides, the CDR3 is TGTGCCAGCAGTTTCGGTAGTAATGAGCAGTTCTTC.

The V call is TRBV4-1, the J call TRBJ2-2, with 14 bases that match TRBD2. From germline, CDR1 is MGHRA and CDR2 YSYEKL. The CDR3 is 20 residues long. After removal of 2 bases from V and 2 bases from J, the junction contained 10 bases not matched to a gene. The chain's CDR3 is CASSQQEGLAGAFNTGELFF. CDR3 DNA sequence: TGCGCCAGCAGCCAACAAGAGGGACTAGCGGGAGCTTTTAACACCGGGGAGCTGTTTTTT.

The chain combines TRBV15 with TRBJ1-5, with TRBD1 matching 12 bases. Germline CDR1 and CDR2: LNHNV and YYDKDF (reference sequence). The CDR3 is made up of 19 amino acids. With V trimmed by 3 bases and J by 0 bases, 9 bases remained unmatched. The CDR3: CATSRIPGQGAYSNQPQHF. CDR3 DNA sequence: TGTGCCACCAGCAGGATTCCGGGACAGGGGGCTTATAGCAATCAGCCCCAGCATTTT. Looking up the rest from reference TRBV15 and TRBJ1-5 gives the full variable domain: DAMVIQNPRYQVTQFGKPVTLSCSQTLNHNVMYWYQQKSSQAPKLLFHYYDKDFNNEADTPDNFQSRRPNTSFCFLDIRSPGLGDTAMYLCATSRIPGQGAYSNQPQHFGDGTRLSIL.

This chain joins TRBV19 and TRBJ1-1; D may be TRBD1 (5 bases). The CDR3 has 15 amino acids. In germline, CDR1 is LNHDA, CDR2 SQIVND (reference sequence). Trimming stripped 7 bases from V and 0 bases from J, with 15 bases between. CDR3 in amino acids: CASTYDSTMNTEAFF. The DNA for the CDR3 is TGTGCCAGTACCTATGACAGTACAATGAACACTGAAGCTTTCTTT.

This clone was recorded only once. The rearrangement links TRBV18 to TRBJ2-7, with D tentatively TRBD1 (7 bases). The CDR3 length is 14 residues. V gave up 3 bases and J gave up 5 bases, with 14 bases separating them. Germline V gene data show CDR1 as KGHSH and CDR2 as LQKENI. The CDR3 here is CASSPRTGGDEQYF. The CDR3 coding sequence is TGTGCCAGCTCACCGAGGACAGGAGGGGACGAGCAGTACTTC.

The chain uses TRBV13 and TRBJ2-3; TRBD2 matches at 9 bases. J lost 0 bases, V lost 5 bases, and 18 bases had no gene match. The CDR3 spans 20 residues. Germline CDR1 is PRHDT and CDR2 is FYEKMQ (reference sequence). CDR3 loop: CASSPDFGAGGPYSTDTQYF. Written as DNA, the CDR3 is TGTGCCAGCAGCCCGGACTTCGGAGCGGGAGGCCCCTACAGCACAGATACGCAGTATTTT. Variable domain in full (rest from reference TRBV13 and TRBJ2-3): AAGVIQSPRHLIKEKRETATLKCYPIPRHDTVYWYQQGPGQDPQFLISFYEKMQSDKGSIPDRFSAQQFSDYHSELNMSSLELGDSALYFCASSPDFGAGGPYSTDTQYFGPGTRLTVL.

This clone showed up just once. The V gene is TRBV18, the J gene TRBJ2-3; D remains ambiguous. Germline CDR1 KGHSH, CDR2 LQKENI. This CDR3 region has 13 residues. V was shortened by 2 bases and J by 4 bases, with 7 bases between the two germline ends. This chain's CDR3 is CASSPSAADTQYF. CDR3 nucleotides: TGTGCCAGCTCACCATCGGCGGCAGATACGCAGTATTTT. Full variable domain (remainder filled in from reference TRBV18 and TRBJ2-3): NAGVMQNPRHLVRRRGQEARLRCSPMKGHSHVYWYRQLPEEGLKFMVYLQKENIIDESGMPKERFSAEFPKEGPSILRIQQVVRGDSAAYFCASSPSAADTQYFGPGTRLTVL.

The chain employs TRBV5-1 and TRBJ2-3; TRBD1 might be the D (5 bases). The V gene's germline CDR1 is SGHRS and CDR2 YFSETQ. The CDR3 is 14 amino acids. Deletions cut 3 bases from V and 2 bases from J, with 10 bases between. This CDR3 reads CASSSGIHTDTQYF. CDR3 nucleotides: TGCGCCAGCAGCTCAGGGATCCACACAGATACGCAGTATTTT.

The sample holds one count of this clone. Other DNA sequences from this sample encode an identical CDR3 as well. The chain is built from TRBV7-3 and TRBJ2-2; D remains ambiguous. Germline V gives CDR1 SGHTA, CDR2 FQGTGA. Trimming cost V 4 bases and J 4 bases, with 7 bases left between them. This CDR3 comprises 13 residues. The chain's CDR3 is CASSSTGTGELFF. The CDR3 nucleotides read TGTGCCAGCAGCTCCACGGGCACCGGGGAGCTGTTTTTT.